The 24 T cell receptor beta chains reported below all come from one sample, sequenced in a study of T-cell reconstitution after alpha-beta-depleted transplantation in children. During its preparation, the TCRbeta library received unique molecular identifiers. Each CDR3 protein gets one entry after TCRdb re-called the PCR reads with MiXCR. The sample has about 470,000 distinct CDR3 sequences; about 45% are singletons. The specimen was PBMCs, collected before TCRalphabeta/CD19-depleted stem cell transplant. The receptors shown here come from a girl aged 2 to 9 with aplastic anemia, due to receive a stem cell transplant.

In its sample, this clonotype was seen many times. In nucleotides, the CDR3 is TGCGCCAGCAGCTTGGAGCGGCAGGCATTTGAAGCTTTCTTT. It codes for CASSLERQAFEAFF. The V gene is TRBV5-1, the J gene TRBJ1-1; D gene ambiguous. The length of the CDR3 is 14 residues. Germline V gene sequence: CDR1 SGHRS, CDR2 YFSETQ. V dropped 0 bases and J dropped 7 bases, with 13 bases sitting between them. Looking up the rest from reference TRBV5-1 and TRBJ1-1 gives the full variable domain: KAGVTQTPRYLIKTRGQQVTLSCSPISGHRSVSWYQQTPGQGLQFLFEYFSETQRNKGNFPGRFSGRQFSNSRSEMNVSTLELGDSALYLCASSLERQAFEAFFGQGTRLTVV.

On this clonotype: The junction departs from germline at one end; a sequencing error may be responsible. This chain links TRBV3-1 with TRBJ2-3, with 8 positions matching TRBD2. CDR1 is LGHDT, CDR2 YNNKEL, per germline (reference sequence). This CDR3 region has 16 residues. The CDR3 reads CASSQSERTSTDTQSF. Here the CDR3 DNA reads TGTGCCAGCAGCCAAAGCGAGCGGACTAGCACAGATACGCAGTCTTTT.

This clonotype was recorded many times. The chain employs TRBV20-1 and TRBJ1-1; D is ambiguous. The CDR3 extends over 11 amino acids. Germline assignment: CDR1 DFQATT and CDR2 SNEGSKA (reference sequence). V lost 7 bases and J 8 bases, leaving 14 bases between the germline ends. CDR3 protein: CSVIKGPEAFF. The DNA for the CDR3 is TGCAGTGTAATTAAAGGGCCCGAAGCTTTCTTT.

The chain couples TRBV9 to TRBJ2-3; 11 bases fit TRBD2. Germline trimming cut 4 bases from V and 1 base from J; bases unmatched to any gene: 8. The CDR3 covers 17 residues. From germline, CDR1 is SGDLS and CDR2 YYNGEE. CDR3 sequence (DNA): TGTGCCAGCAGCATCGGGACTAGCGGAAGCGGCACAGATACGCAGTATTTT. Amino acids: CASSIGTSGSGTDTQYF.

The chain employs TRBV6-1 and TRBJ2-1; 16 bases are shared with TRBD2. The germline V gene has CDR1 MNHNS and CDR2 SASEGT. The trim removed 7 bases at V and 8 bases at J, leaving 8 bases unmatched. This CDR3 contains 16 residues. The CDR3 protein is CASTEGTSGRGDEQFF. The CDR3 DNA sequence: TGTGCCAGCACCGAGGGGACTAGCGGGAGGGGGGATGAGCAGTTCTTC.

The chain is built from TRBV5-1 and TRBJ2-4; D is undetermined. Germline CDR1 is SGHRS and CDR2 is YFSETQ. V lost 0 bases to trimming and J lost 5 bases, with 12 bases between them. The CDR3 runs 15 residues. This chain's CDR3 is CASSLVYGVQNIQYF. The CDR3 nucleotides are TGCGCCAGCAGCTTGGTCTATGGGGTGCAAAACATTCAGTACTTC.

This clonotype was picked up one time. J is TRBJ2-3 and V is TRBV7-9; D gene uncertain. Germline CDR1 SEHNR, CDR2 FQNEAQ (reference sequence). The CDR3 is 12 residues long. V lost 3 bases and J lost 4, with 5 bases in between. CDR3 in DNA: TGTGCCAGCAGCTTTATCTCAGATACGCAGTATTTT. Translation: CASSFISDTQYF.

The rearrangement links TRBV7-8 to TRBJ2-1; possible D gene TRBD1, 7 bases. With 4 bases removed from V and 3 bases from J, the gap between germline ends came to 10 bases. This CDR3 is built from 14 residues. Germline CDR1 SGHVS, CDR2 FQNEAQ. CDR3 coding DNA: TGTGCCAGCAGCTCAGGGGGGCACTACAATGAGCAGTTCTTC. Translation: CASSSGGHYNEQFF.

This clonotype was observed many times. The CDR3 DNA follows: TGCAGCGTTGATGGAGAGGTGGGCCGACCGGAGCAGTTCTTC. It encodes CSVDGEVGRPEQFF. This rearrangement joins TRBV29-1 to TRBJ2-1; D gene uncertain. V was clipped by 3 bases and J by 10 bases, with 19 bases between them. The germline CDR1 and CDR2 sequences are SQVTM and ANQGSEA. The CDR3 consists of 14 residues.

This sequence joins TRBV2 and TRBJ2-6; D call uncertain. Germline CDR1 and CDR2: SNHLY and FYNNEI. CDR3 length: 15 residues. Trimming removed 6 bases from V and 1 base from J, with 10 bases in between. CDR3: CASRERFSGANVLTF. The CDR3 coding sequence is TGTGCCAGCAGGGAGAGGTTTTCTGGGGCCAACGTCCTGACTTTC.

The V gene is TRBV29-1, the J gene TRBJ1-1; D is uncertain. Trimming removed 3 bases from V and 5 bases from J, with 10 bases in between. The CDR3 has 12 residues. Germline assignment: CDR1 SQVTM and CDR2 ANQGSEA. CDR3 nucleotide sequence: TGCAGCGTTGATCTGGGAGGGACTGAAGCTTTCTTT. Residues: CSVDLGGTEAFF.

The V gene is TRBV5-1, the J gene TRBJ2-5, with 9 positions matching TRBD1. Germline V gene lookup returns CDR1 SGHRS and CDR2 YFSETQ. This CDR3 has 15 amino acids. With 4 bases clipped from V and 5 bases from J, the junction kept 9 bases outside the gene matches. Here the CDR3 DNA reads TGCGCCAGCAGCACTGGACAGGGGTCCATGGAGACCCAGTACTTC. Its protein product is CASSTGQGSMETQYF.

This rearrangement joins TRBV30 to TRBJ1-2; 8 bases line up with TRBD1. This CDR3 is 13 amino acids long. Trimming removed 2 bases from V and 4 bases from J; junction bases left unmatched: 3. Per the germline V gene, CDR1 is GTSNPN and CDR2 is SVGIG (reference sequence). The chain's CDR3 is CAWSRQGIYGYTF. The CDR3, as DNA: TGTGCCTGGAGTAGACAGGGGATCTATGGCTACACCTTC.

CDR3 nucleotides: TGTGCCAGCAGTGTCCACAGGTACTCCTACGAGCAGTACTTC. It translates to CASSVHRYSYEQYF. V usage is TRBV25-1 and J usage is TRBJ2-7, with D possibly being TRBD1 (5 bases). Germline V gene data show CDR1 as MGHDK and CDR2 as SYGVNS. Trimming took 4 bases from V and 0 from J, leaving 10 bases between them. The CDR3 has 14 residues.

V gene TRBV4-1 combines with J gene TRBJ2-1; 8 bases line up with TRBD2. Germline CDR1 and CDR2: MGHRA and YSYEKL. The CDR3 loop spans 17 amino acids. The junction had 9 bases not matched to a gene; V was cut back by 1 base and J by 4 bases. The CDR3 sequence is CASSQGGLGLVYNEQFF. Here the CDR3 DNA reads TGCGCCAGCAGCCAAGGGGGACTAGGACTCGTTTACAATGAGCAGTTCTTC.

The sample holds many counts of this clonotype. This chain links TRBV5-1 with TRBJ2-7; 9 bases agree with TRBD1. CDR3 length: 12 residues. Per germline, CDR1 SGHRS and CDR2 YFSETQ. V shed 0 bases and J 12 bases; nucleotides not matched to a gene: 4. This CDR3 reads CASSLGTGALYF. The CDR3 DNA sequence: TGCGCCAGCAGCTTGGGGACAGGGGCTCTGTACTTC.

About this clonotype itself: At one of its ends the junction is not consistent with the germline gene, which may arise from a read error. The chain is built from TRBV11-1 and TRBJ2-1; no definite D call. The length of the CDR3 is 18 residues. CDR1 SGHAT and CDR2 FQDESV come from the germline V gene (reference sequence). CDR3 nucleotide sequence: TGTGCCGGCAGCTTAAGGCCCTTTGGCCTTCTTACCTACAATGAGCAGTTCTTC. This sequence encodes CAGSLRPFGLLTYNEQFF. The whole variable domain, remainder taken from reference TRBV11-1 and TRBJ2-1, is EAEVAQSPRYKITEKSQAVAFWCDPISGHATLYWYRQILGQGPELLVQFQDESVVDDSQLPKDRFSAERLKGVDSTLKIQPAELGDSAMYLCAGSLRPFGLLTYNEQFFGPGTRLTVL.

This clonotype was recorded many times. Germline is not matched at one junction end, which may reflect a read error. The V and J genes are TRBV7-7 and TRBJ2-5; D call uncertain. CDR1 and CDR2 (germline): SSHAT, FNYEAQ (reference sequence). There are 13 residues in the CDR3. The CDR3 DNA sequence: TGTGCTAGCAGCTTAGGGATCGTTGAGACCCAGTACTTC. It is translated as CASSLGIVETQYF.

The rearrangement links TRBV7-6 to TRBJ2-3; 10 nucleotides align to TRBD1. The CDR3 covers 16 residues. Germline CDR1 is SGHVS and CDR2 is FNYEAQ. V lost 1 base to trimming and J lost 2 bases; unmatched junction nucleotides: 3. The CDR3 loop is CASSLEGQGSTDTQYF. CDR3 DNA sequence: TGTGCCAGCAGCTTAGAGGGACAGGGGTCCACAGATACGCAGTATTTT. Complete variable domain (other parts from reference TRBV7-6 and TRBJ2-3): GAGVSQSPRYKVTKRGQDVALRCDPISGHVSLYWYRQALGQGPEFLTYFNYEAQQDKSGLPNDRFSAERPEGSISTLTIQRTEQRDSAMYRCASSLEGQGSTDTQYFGPGTRLTVL.

This clonotype was seen a single time. At one end, the junction sequence differs from germline, possibly due to a read error. The chain links TRBV5-6 to TRBJ2-1, with D tentatively TRBD1 or TRBD2 (6 bases each). The V gene's germline CDR1 is SGHDT and CDR2 YYEEEE. The CDR3 has 16 residues. In nucleotides, the CDR3 is TGTGCCAGCAGCTTGGTTAGGGGGGTCTCCTACAATGGGCAGTTCTTC. This encodes CASSLVRGVSYNGQFF.

The chain employs TRBV7-9 and TRBJ2-7; 8 bases are shared with TRBD2. Germline CDR1 reads SEHNR; CDR2 reads FQNEAQ (reference sequence). CDR3 length: 15 residues. Unmatched junction bases numbered 6, after V lost 5 bases and J lost 0 bases. The CDR3 region has the DNA TGTGCCAGCAGCACCTTAGCGGGGAGCTCCTACGAGCAGTACTTC. It is translated as CASSTLAGSSYEQYF.

The chain combines TRBV20-1 with TRBJ2-7; D remains unclear. Germline V lookup: CDR1 DFQATT, CDR2 SNEGSKA (reference sequence). V was shortened by 3 bases and J by 3 bases, with 12 bases between the two germline ends. This CDR3 comprises 13 residues. Here the CDR3 DNA reads TGCAGTGCTAGGGACGGGTTTTACTACGAGCAGTACTTC. This encodes CSARDGFYYEQYF.

This clonotype was observed at least ten times. The rearrangement uses TRBV28 and TRBJ2-7, with D perhaps TRBD1 or TRBD2 (5 bases each). The germline V gene has CDR1 MDHEN and CDR2 SYDVKM. Between the trimmed V and J ends, which lost 6 bases and 6 bases, there was a span of 27 bases. The CDR3 runs to 17 residues. CDR3 in DNA: TGTGCCAGCAGCCCAATCCGGGGCGCACTCCGCGTAGGCGAGCAGTACTTC. It yields the protein CASSPIRGALRVGEQYF.

CDR3 region: CASSQSIFEGDYEQYF. The CDR3 region has the DNA TGTGCCAGCAGCCAAAGTATCTTCGAGGGGGACTACGAGCAGTACTTC. The genes are TRBV3-1 and TRBJ2-7; a weak D match, TRBD1 (6 bases). V was pared by 2 bases and J by 3 bases, with 17 bases between. The CDR3 consists of 16 residues. In germline, CDR1 is LGHDT, CDR2 YNNKEL (reference sequence).